These T cell receptor beta chains were read from a single sample in a study of cytomegalovirus exposure and HLA in healthy donors. Assay: immunoSEQ multiplex PCR; the TCRdb copy retains only in-frame clones and omits some. The repertoire holds some 170,000 clones, more than 80% seen once, with 1.5% to 2% in the top ten. Material for sequencing was PBMCs. The receptor set was obtained from a woman between 18 and 29 years old in good health and CMV-seronegative. The CDR3 runs from the conserved cysteine through the conserved F or W. The order of the fields is D gene, clone size, J gene, V gene, CDR3 protein, CDR3 DNA. A D gene is named only where the DNA matches it firmly. For some rows the clone size is stated as once, few or many, or as a class when expanded; others skip it.

. . TRBJ1-5 TRBV28 CASSFSPPYSNQPQHF TGTGCCAGCAGTTTCTCCCCCCCTTATAGCAATCAGCCCCAGCATTTT
. . TRBJ1-2 TRBV5-8 CASSLGGQVNYGYTF TGTGCCAGCAGCTTGGGGGGACAAGTCAACTATGGCTACACCTTC
TRBD1 . TRBJ1-1 TRBV9 CASSVARTGSTEAFF TGTGCCAGCAGCGTAGCCAGGACAGGATCAACTGAAGCTTTCTTT
. . TRBJ1-2 TRBV2 CASSGSVHGYTF TGTGCCAGCAGCGGGTCCGTGCATGGCTACACCTTC
TRBD1 . TRBJ1-1 TRBV2 CASRRQGFEAFF TGTGCCAGCAGACGACAGGGCTTTGAAGCTTTCTTT
TRBD1 . TRBJ1-3 TRBV6-5 CASSRTGSGNTIYF TGTGCCAGCAGTCGGACAGGCTCTGGAAACACCATATATTTT
. . TRBJ2-5 TRBV7-9 CASSSAWRGREETQYF TGTGCCAGCAGCTCCGCCTGGAGGGGACGAGAAGAGACCCAGTACTTC
TRBD1 . TRBJ1-2 TRBV5-5 CASSLPGQGTGYTF TGTGCCAGCAGCTTGCCGGGACAGGGTACGGGCTACACCTTC
TRBD2 . TRBJ2-3 TRBV5-1 CASSPEIAGGQRYTQYF TGCGCCAGCAGCCCTGAAATAGCGGGAGGACAACGGTATACGCAGTATTTT
. . TRBJ2-1 TRBV7-6 CASSSSSANEQFF TGTGCCAGCAGCTCAAGCTCAGCGAATGAGCAGTTCTTC
TRBD2 . TRBJ2-1 TRBV7-3 CASSPFSGTSGSLNNEQFF TGTGCCAGCAGCCCATTCTCCGGGACTAGCGGGAGCTTGAACAATGAGCAGTTCTTC
. . TRBJ1-5 TRBV25-1 CASSALPQGVDQPQHF TGTGCCAGCAGTGCGCTTCCACAGGGTGTGGATCAGCCCCAGCATTTT
TRBD1 . TRBJ2-4 TRBV2 CASRDRVAKNIQYF TGTGCCAGCAGGGACAGGGTGGCCAAAAACATTCAGTACTTC
. . TRBJ2-7 TRBV7-9 CASSPRTALSEQYF TGTGCCAGCAGCCCACGGACAGCCTTAAGCGAGCAGTACTTC
TRBD1 . TRBJ2-2 TRBV29-1 CSGRQGDTGELFF TGCAGCGGGCGACAGGGTGACACCGGGGAGCTGTTTTTT
TRBD1 . TRBJ2-5 TRBV5-1 CASSFRQGETQYF TGCGCCAGCAGCTTTCGACAGGGGGAGACCCAGTACTTC
. . TRBJ2-7 TRBV5-1 CASRTETYGQYF TGCGCCAGCAGGACAGAGACCTACGGGCAGTACTTC
. . TRBJ2-5 TRBV18 CASSNLDKSFQETQYF TGTGCCAGCTCCAATTTGGACAAGAGTTTCCAAGAGACCCAGTACTTC
. few TRBJ2-7 TRBV18 CASSLMGASYEQYF TGTGCCAGCTCACTTATGGGGGCGTCCTACGAGCAGTACTTC
. . TRBJ1-1 TRBV7-3 CASSLGGGTEAFF TGTGCCAGCAGCTTAGGGGGAGGCACTGAAGCTTTCTTT
TRBD1 . TRBJ2-1 TRBV13 CASSTTGGAYNEQFF TGTGCCAGCAGCACCACAGGGGGCGCCTACAATGAGCAGTTCTTC
. . TRBJ2-5 TRBV7-2 CASSKNPGQQETQYF TGTGCCAGCAGCAAAAACCCAGGGCAGCAAGAGACCCAGTACTTC
. . TRBJ1-6 TRBV11-2 CASSPRGPYNSPLHF TGTGCCAGCAGCCCCAGGGGCCCCTATAATTCACCCCTCCACTTT
TRBD1 once TRBJ2-1 TRBV7-9 CASSLRGGQGNNEQFF TGTGCCAGCAGCTTACGGGGGGGACAGGGGAACAATGAGCAGTTCTTC
. . TRBJ1-1 TRBV27 CASSLQGAGWTEAFF TGTGCCAGCAGTTTACAAGGCGCAGGGTGGACTGAAGCTTTCTTT
. . TRBJ1-2 TRBV2 CASRSAGVSGYTF TGTGCCAGCAGGAGTGCAGGGGTTTCGGGCTACACCTTC
. . TRBJ2-2 TRBV27 CASSLSGTGELFF TGTGCCAGCAGTTTGTCCGGCACCGGGGAGCTGTTTTTT
TRBD1 . TRBJ1-2 TRBV6-1 CASSGAGTGIYGYTF TGTGCCAGCAGTGGGGCGGGGACAGGGATATATGGCTACACCTTC
TRBD1 few TRBJ1-1 TRBV29-1 CSVSRGPGFLDTEAFF TGCAGCGTGAGCAGGGGGCCAGGCTTTCTGGACACTGAAGCTTTCTTT
TRBD1 . TRBJ2-7 TRBV6-1 CASSDIRDRGSPLRGQYF TGTGCCAGCAGTGATATCCGGGACAGGGGGTCCCCCCTACGAGGGCAGTACTTC
TRBD1 . TRBJ1-4 TRBV7-9 CASSTRQGREKLFF TGTGCCAGCAGCACTCGACAGGGTCGTGAAAAACTGTTTTTT
TRBD1 . TRBJ1-2 TRBV28 CASSLRTGGNYGYTF TGTGCCAGCAGTTTACGGACAGGGGGAAACTATGGCTACACCTTC
TRBD1 . TRBJ1-4 TRBV29-1 CSVRTGEWEKLFF TGCAGCGTTCGTACAGGGGAATGGGAAAAACTGTTTTTT
. . TRBJ2-3 TRBV6-5 CAGSYMKGEYF TGTGCCGGCAGTTACATGAAGGGGGAGTATTTT
TRBD1 . TRBJ2-5 TRBV11-2 CASSLGRTGEETQYF TGTGCCAGCAGCTTGGGTCGGACAGGGGAAGAGACCCAGTACTTC
TRBD1 once TRBJ1-5 TRBV19 CASSMLDRVGQPQHF TGTGCCAGTAGTATGCTAGACAGGGTAGGGCAGCCCCAGCATTTT
TRBD1 . TRBJ2-7 TRBV9 CASSVVTGVRFYEQYF TGTGCCAGCAGCGTAGTGACAGGGGTAAGATTCTACGAGCAGTACTTC
TRBD1 . TRBJ2-7 TRBV30 CAWKSTGARSEQYF TGTGCCTGGAAGTCGACAGGGGCTAGGAGCGAGCAGTACTTC
TRBD2 . TRBJ2-1 TRBV5-4 CASSGGLVANGNEQFF TGTGCCAGCAGCGGGGGACTAGTTGCGAATGGCAATGAGCAGTTCTTC
TRBD1 . TRBJ2-5 TRBV7-3 CASSLTGGTGVETQYF TGTGCCAGCAGCTTAACTGGGGGGACAGGGGTGGAGACCCAGTACTTC
. . TRBJ2-2 TRBV29-1 CSGLSFTGELFF TGCAGCGGACTGAGCTTCACCGGGGAGCTGTTTTTT
. . TRBJ1-1 TRBV28 CASSLVQGNTEAFF TGTGCCAGCAGTTTAGTACAGGGGAACACTGAAGCTTTCTTT
. . TRBJ1-2 TRBV6-5 CASSRAGSYGYTF TGTGCCAGCAGCCGAGCAGGATCATATGGCTACACCTTC
. . TRBJ2-7 TRBV10-3 CAISDLSDSQPPYEQYF TGTGCCATCAGTGACCTCAGTGACAGCCAGCCCCCCTACGAGCAGTACTTC
. . TRBJ1-1 TRBV6-6 CASSYTGRNTEAFF TGTGCCAGCAGTTACACAGGACGAAACACTGAAGCTTTCTTT
TRBD1 . TRBJ1-2 TRBV5-5 CASSEGQGGYGYTF TGTGCCAGCAGCGAAGGACAGGGGGGCTATGGCTACACCTTC
. . TRBJ1-2 TRBV11-2 CASSPLKGPEGYTF TGTGCCAGCAGCCCCCTTAAGGGGCCTGAGGGCTACACCTTC
TRBD1 . TRBJ2-2 TRBV4-1 CASSRATQGGGELFF TGCGCCAGCAGCCGAGCGACACAGGGGGGCGGGGAGCTGTTTTTT
TRBD1 few TRBJ1-2 TRBV7-9 CASSRGQGPLYGYTF TGTGCCAGCAGCCGTGGACAGGGTCCCCTCTATGGCTACACCTTC
TRBD2 . TRBJ2-3 TRBV29-1 CSVGLAGVTDTQYF TGCAGCGTTGGACTAGCGGGGGTTACAGATACGCAGTATTTT
. . TRBJ2-7 TRBV7-9 CASSTDPYEQYF TGTGCCAGCAGCACAGACCCCTACGAGCAGTACTTC
. . TRBJ1-1 TRBV29-1 CSVEEGRGYEAFF TGCAGCGTTGAAGAGGGAAGGGGCTATGAAGCTTTCTTT
TRBD1 . TRBJ2-6 TRBV27 CASSLYTQGTGANVLTF TGTGCCAGCAGTCTCTACACACAGGGGACTGGGGCCAACGTCCTGACTTTC
. . TRBJ1-3 TRBV5-5 CASSFSAVSGNTIYF TGTGCCAGCAGCTTCTCGGCGGTCTCTGGAAACACCATATATTTT
. . TRBJ1-6 TRBV6-5 CASSSPQGINSPLHF TGTGCCAGCAGTTCGCCACAGGGAATTAATTCACCCCTCCACTTT
. . TRBJ2-5 TRBV5-8 CASSLRAGRETQYF TGTGCCAGCAGCTTGCGGGCGGGAAGGGAGACCCAGTACTTC
. . TRBJ2-5 TRBV11-3 CASSSGVRETQYF TGTGCCAGCAGCTCCGGGGTGAGGGAGACCCAGTACTTC
. . TRBJ1-2 TRBV6-4 CASYRDYGYTF TGTGCCAGTTATCGAGACTATGGCTACACCTTC